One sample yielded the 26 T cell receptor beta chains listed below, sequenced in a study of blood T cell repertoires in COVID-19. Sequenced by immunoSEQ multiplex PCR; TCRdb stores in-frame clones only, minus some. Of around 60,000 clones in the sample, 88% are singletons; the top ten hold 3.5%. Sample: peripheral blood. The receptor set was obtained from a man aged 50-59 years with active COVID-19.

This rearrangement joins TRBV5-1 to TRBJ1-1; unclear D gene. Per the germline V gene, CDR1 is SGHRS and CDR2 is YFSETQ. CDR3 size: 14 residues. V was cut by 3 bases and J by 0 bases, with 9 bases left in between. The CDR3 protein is CASSSGSLNTEAFF. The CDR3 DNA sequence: TGCGCCAGCAGCTCAGGCAGCCTGAACACTGAAGCTTTCTTT.

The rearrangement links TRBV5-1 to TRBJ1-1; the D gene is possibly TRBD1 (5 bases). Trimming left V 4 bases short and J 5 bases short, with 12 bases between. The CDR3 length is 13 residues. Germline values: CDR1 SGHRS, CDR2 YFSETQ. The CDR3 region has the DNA TGCGCCAGCAGCGACAGCAGTGTAACTGAAGCTTTCTTT. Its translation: CASSDSSVTEAFF.

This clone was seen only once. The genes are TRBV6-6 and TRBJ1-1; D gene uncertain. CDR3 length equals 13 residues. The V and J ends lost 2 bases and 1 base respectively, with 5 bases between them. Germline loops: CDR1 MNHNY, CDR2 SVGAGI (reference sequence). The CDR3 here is CASSYGGNTEAFF. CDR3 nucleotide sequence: TGTGCCAGCAGTTACGGCGGGAACACTGAAGCTTTCTTT.

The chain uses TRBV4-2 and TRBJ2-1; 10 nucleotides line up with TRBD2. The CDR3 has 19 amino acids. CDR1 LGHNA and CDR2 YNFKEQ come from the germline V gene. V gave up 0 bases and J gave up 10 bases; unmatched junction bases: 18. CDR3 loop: CASSQDSPLTSGADQEQFF. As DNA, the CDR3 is TGTGCCAGCAGCCAAGATTCCCCTCTCACTAGCGGGGCGGATCAGGAGCAGTTCTTC.

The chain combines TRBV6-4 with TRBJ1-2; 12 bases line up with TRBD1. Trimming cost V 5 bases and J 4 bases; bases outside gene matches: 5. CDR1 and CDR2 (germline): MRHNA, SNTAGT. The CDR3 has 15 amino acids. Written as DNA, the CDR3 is TGTGCCAGCAGTTCCGGGACAGGGGGCATCTATGGCTACACCTTC. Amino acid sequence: CASSSGTGGIYGYTF.

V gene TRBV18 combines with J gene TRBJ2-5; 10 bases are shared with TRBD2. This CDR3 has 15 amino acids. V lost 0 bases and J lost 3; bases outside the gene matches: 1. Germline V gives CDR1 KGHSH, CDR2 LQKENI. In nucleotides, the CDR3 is TGTGCCAGCTCACCACCCCTAGCGGGGGAAGAGACCCAGTACTTC. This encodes CASSPPLAGEETQYF.

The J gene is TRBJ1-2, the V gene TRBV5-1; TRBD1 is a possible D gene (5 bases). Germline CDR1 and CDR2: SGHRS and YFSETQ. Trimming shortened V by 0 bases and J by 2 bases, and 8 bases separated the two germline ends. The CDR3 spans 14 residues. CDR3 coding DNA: TGCGCCAGCAGCTTGGACTCAGGGAACTATGGCTACACCTTC. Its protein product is CASSLDSGNYGYTF.

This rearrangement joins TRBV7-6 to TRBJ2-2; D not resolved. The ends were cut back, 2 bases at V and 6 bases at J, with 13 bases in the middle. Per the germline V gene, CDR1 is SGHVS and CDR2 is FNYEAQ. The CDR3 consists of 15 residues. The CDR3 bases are TGTGCCAGCAGCTTATGGTTAATCGAGGCCGGGGAGCTGTTTTTT. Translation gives CASSLWLIEAGELFF.

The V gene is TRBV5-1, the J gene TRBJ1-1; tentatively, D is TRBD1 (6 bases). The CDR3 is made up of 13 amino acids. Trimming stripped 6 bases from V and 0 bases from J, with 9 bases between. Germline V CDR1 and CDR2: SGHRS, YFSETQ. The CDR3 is CASTGQLNTEAFF. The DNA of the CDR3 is TGCGCCAGCACAGGACAGCTGAACACTGAAGCTTTCTTT.

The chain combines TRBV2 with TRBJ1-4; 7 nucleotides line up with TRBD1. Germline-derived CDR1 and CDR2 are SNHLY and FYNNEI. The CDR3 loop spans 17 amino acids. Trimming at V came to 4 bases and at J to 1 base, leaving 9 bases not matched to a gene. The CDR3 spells CASSADRDIRTNEKLFF. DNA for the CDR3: TGTGCCAGCAGTGCAGACAGGGATATAAGAACTAATGAAAAACTGTTTTTT.

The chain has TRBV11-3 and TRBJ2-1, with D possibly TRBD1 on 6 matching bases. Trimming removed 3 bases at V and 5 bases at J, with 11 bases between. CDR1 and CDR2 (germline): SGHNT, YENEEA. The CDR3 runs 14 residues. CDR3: CASSFTGTDNEQFF. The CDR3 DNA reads TGTGCCAGCAGCTTTACAGGGACGGACAATGAGCAGTTCTTC. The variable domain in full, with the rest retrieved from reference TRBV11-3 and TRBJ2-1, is EAGVVQSPRYKIIEKKQPVAFWCNPISGHNTLYWYLQNLGQGPELLIRYENEEAVDDSQLPKDRFSAERLKGVDSTLKIQPAELGDSAVYLCASSFTGTDNEQFFGPGTRLTVL.

Here the CDR3 DNA reads TGTGCCAGCAGCTTCAGGGGAGGGAGCTCCTACGAGCAGTACTTC. Its translation is CASSFRGGSSYEQYF. The chain combines TRBV11-3 with TRBJ2-7; TRBD2 might be the D (7 bases). CDR1 is SGHNT, CDR2 YENEEA, per germline. V lost 3 bases and J 0 bases, leaving 12 bases between the germline ends. The CDR3 totals 15 residues.

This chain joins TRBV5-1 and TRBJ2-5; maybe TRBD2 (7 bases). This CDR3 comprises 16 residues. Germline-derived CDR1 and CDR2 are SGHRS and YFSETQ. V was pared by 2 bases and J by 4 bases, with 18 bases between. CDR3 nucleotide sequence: TGCGCCAGCAGCTTCAGCTTAGGGGGGGCCTTAGAGACCCAGTACTTC. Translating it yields CASSFSLGGALETQYF.

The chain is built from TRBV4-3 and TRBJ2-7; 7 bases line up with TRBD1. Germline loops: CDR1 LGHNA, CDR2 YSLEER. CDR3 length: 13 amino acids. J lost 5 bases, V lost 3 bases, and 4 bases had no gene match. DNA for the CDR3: TGCGCCAGCAGCCAGGGAACAGGGGACGAGCAGTACTTC. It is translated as CASSQGTGDEQYF.

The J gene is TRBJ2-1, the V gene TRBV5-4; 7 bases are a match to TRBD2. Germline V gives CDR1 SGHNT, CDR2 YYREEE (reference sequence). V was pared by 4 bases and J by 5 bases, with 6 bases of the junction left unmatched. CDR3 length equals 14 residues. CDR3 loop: CASSRDYADNEQFF. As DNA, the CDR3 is TGTGCCAGCAGCCGGGACTACGCCGACAATGAGCAGTTCTTC.

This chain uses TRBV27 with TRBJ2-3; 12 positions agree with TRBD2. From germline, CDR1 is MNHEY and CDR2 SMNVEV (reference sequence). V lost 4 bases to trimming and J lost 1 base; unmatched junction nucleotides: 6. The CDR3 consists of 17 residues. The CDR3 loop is CASSWLAGGPGTDTQYF. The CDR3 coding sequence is TGTGCCAGCAGTTGGCTAGCGGGGGGGCCTGGCACAGATACGCAGTATTTT.

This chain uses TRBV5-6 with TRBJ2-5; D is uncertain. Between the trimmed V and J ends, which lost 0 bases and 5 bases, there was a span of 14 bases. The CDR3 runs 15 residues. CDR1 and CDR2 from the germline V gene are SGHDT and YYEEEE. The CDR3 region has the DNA TGTGCCAGCAGCTTGGAAGGCCGATCTAGGGAGACCCAGTACTTC. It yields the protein CASSLEGRSRETQYF.

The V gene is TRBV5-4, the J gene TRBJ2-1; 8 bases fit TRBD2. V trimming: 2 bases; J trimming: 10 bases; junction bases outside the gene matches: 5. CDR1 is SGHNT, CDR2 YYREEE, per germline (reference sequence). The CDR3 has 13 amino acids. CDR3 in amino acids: CASSFPSGLEQFF. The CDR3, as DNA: TGTGCCAGCAGCTTCCCTAGCGGGCTAGAGCAGTTCTTC.

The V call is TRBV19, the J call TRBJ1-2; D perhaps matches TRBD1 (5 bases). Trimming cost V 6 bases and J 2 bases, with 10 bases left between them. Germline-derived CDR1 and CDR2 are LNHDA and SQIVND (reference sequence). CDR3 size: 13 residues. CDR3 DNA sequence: TGTGCCAGTAGCGAACGGGGGAACTATGGCTACACCTTC. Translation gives CASSERGNYGYTF.

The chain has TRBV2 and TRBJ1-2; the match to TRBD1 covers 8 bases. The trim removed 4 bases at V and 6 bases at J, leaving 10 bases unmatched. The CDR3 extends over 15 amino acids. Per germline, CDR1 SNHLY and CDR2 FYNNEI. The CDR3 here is CASSVYQGADNGYTF. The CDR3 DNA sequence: TGTGCCAGCAGTGTCTATCAGGGGGCAGATAATGGCTACACCTTC.

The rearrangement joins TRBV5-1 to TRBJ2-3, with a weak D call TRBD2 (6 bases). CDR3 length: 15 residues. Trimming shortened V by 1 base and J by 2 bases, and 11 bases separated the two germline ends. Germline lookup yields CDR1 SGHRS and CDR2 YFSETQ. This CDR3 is CASSLWGDLTDTQYF. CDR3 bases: TGCGCCAGCAGCTTGTGGGGGGACCTCACAGATACGCAGTATTTT.

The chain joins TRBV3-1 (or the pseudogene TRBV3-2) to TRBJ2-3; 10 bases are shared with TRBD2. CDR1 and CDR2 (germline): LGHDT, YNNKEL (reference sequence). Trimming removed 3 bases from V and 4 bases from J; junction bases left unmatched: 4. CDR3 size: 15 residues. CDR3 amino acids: CASSQKAGGPDTQYF. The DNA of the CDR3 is TGTGCCAGCAGCCAGAAAGCGGGGGGGCCAGATACGCAGTATTTT.

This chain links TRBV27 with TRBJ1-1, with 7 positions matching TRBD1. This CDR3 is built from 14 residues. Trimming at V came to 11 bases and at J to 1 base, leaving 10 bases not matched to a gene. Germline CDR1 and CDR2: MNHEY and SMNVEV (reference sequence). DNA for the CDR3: TGTGCCGGGGACCCCGGGACAGAGAACACTGAAGCTTTCTTT. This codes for CAGDPGTENTEAFF.

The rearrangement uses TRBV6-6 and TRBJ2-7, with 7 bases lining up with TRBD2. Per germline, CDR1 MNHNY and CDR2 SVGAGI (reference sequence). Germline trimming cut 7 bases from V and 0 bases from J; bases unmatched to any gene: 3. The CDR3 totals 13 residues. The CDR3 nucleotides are TGTGCCAGCAAAGGGGACTACTCCTACGAGCAGTACTTC. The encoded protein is CASKGDYSYEQYF.

The CDR3 loop is CASSYNSQNTEAFF. DNA for the CDR3: TGTGCCAGCAGTTACAACAGCCAGAACACTGAAGCTTTCTTT. The chain recombines TRBV6-5 with TRBJ1-1; D call uncertain. This CDR3 has 14 amino acids. Trimming took off 2 bases at V and 1 base at J, with 8 bases between the two ends. Germline values: CDR1 MNHEY, CDR2 SVGAGI.

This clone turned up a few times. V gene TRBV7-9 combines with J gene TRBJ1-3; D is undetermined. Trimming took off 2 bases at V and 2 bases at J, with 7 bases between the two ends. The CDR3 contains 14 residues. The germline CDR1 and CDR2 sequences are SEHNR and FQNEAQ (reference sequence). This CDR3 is CASSLLAAGNTIYF. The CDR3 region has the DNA TGTGCCAGCAGCTTACTAGCTGCTGGAAACACCATATATTTT.